Each of the 8 T cell receptor beta chains below was sequenced from the same sample in a study of blood T cell repertoires in COVID-19 (dated by TCRdb to the early 2020s). Preparation of the library involved the immunoSEQ multiplex PCR assay. The table comes from immuneACCESS by way of TCRdb, which keeps in-frame sequences with V and J called. Part of the clones is missing from these tables; in studies checked, under half for an unresolved V gene and the rest for unknown reasons. Present in this sample are 150,000 to 200,000 clones, 70% to 85% of which were seen just once. The ten largest clones capture roughly 17% of the sample. The sample consisted of PBMCs or T cells enriched from blood (not recorded which). The receptor source for this set is a woman aged 45-60 years who had recovered from COVID-19.

The chain recombines TRBV5-4 with TRBJ1-4; a possible D gene is TRBD1 (5 bases). The CDR3 consists of 15 residues. Trimming took off 2 bases at V and 6 bases at J, with 14 bases between the two ends. Germline CDR1 SGHNT, CDR2 YYREEE (reference sequence). The CDR3 sequence is CASSLQLGADEKLFF. For the CDR3, the DNA is TGTGCCAGCAGCTTACAGCTTGGGGCCGATGAAAAACTGTTTTTT.

The V call is TRBV29-1, the J call TRBJ1-1; no clear D gene. Germline CDR1 is SQVTM and CDR2 is ANQGSEA. With 3 bases removed from V and 9 bases from J, the gap between germline ends came to 20 bases. The CDR3 has 14 amino acids. DNA for the CDR3: TGCAGCGTTGACGAACCGTCGGGAAACCGACAAGCTTTCTTT. It codes for CSVDEPSGNRQAFF.

The chain recombines TRBV7-9 with TRBJ1-1; D not resolved. V lost 5 bases, J lost 5 bases, and 12 bases lay in between. The CDR3 covers 13 residues. Per the germline V gene, CDR1 is SEHNR and CDR2 is FQNEAQ (reference sequence). The CDR3 spells CASSQSGGTEAFF. The CDR3 region has the DNA TGTGCCAGCAGCCAATCGGGTGGGACTGAAGCTTTCTTT.

The chain uses TRBV7-2 and TRBJ1-2; D is unresolved. V gave up 1 base and J gave up 4 bases, with 4 bases separating them. The CDR3 contains 12 residues. Germline-derived CDR1 and CDR2 are SGHTA and FQGNSA. The CDR3: CASSLDSYGYTF. Here the CDR3 DNA reads TGTGCCAGCAGCTTAGATAGCTATGGCTACACCTTC.

This chain uses TRBV3-1 (or the pseudogene TRBV3-2) with TRBJ1-2; unclear D gene. The CDR3 is 15 residues long. CDR1 LGHDT and CDR2 YNNKEL come from the germline V gene (reference sequence). Between the trimmed V and J ends, which lost 1 base and 0 bases, there was a span of 9 bases. This CDR3 is CASSQVPGTNYGYTF. The CDR3 DNA reads as TGTGCCAGCAGCCAAGTACCCGGGACTAACTATGGCTACACCTTC.

The chain carries TRBV6-1 and TRBJ2-1; 9 bases match TRBD2. The CDR3 totals 16 residues. The germline CDR1 and CDR2 sequences are MNHNS and SASEGT. V shed 3 bases and J 6 bases; nucleotides not matched to a gene: 9. The CDR3 bases are TGTGCCAGCAGTGATATTAGCGGGAGACAGACCAATGAGCAGTTCTTC. It encodes CASSDISGRQTNEQFF.

The V call is TRBV18, the J call TRBJ2-1; 9 nucleotides align to TRBD1. Trimming cost V 6 bases and J 9 bases; bases outside gene matches: 6. CDR3 size: 13 residues. The germline V gene has CDR1 KGHSH and CDR2 LQKENI. CDR3 nucleotide sequence: TGTGCCAGCTCGTTAAGACAGGGGGGTGAGCAGTTCTTC. Protein product: CASSLRQGGEQFF.

The chain employs TRBV29-1 and TRBJ1-5; D is possibly TRBD1 (6 bases). Germline loops: CDR1 SQVTM, CDR2 ANQGSEA. This CDR3 contains 13 residues. With 4 bases removed from V and 6 bases from J, the gap between germline ends came to 13 bases. The CDR3 region is CSVGAGAGQPQHF. In nucleotides, the CDR3 is TGCAGCGTTGGGGCGGGGGCCGGTCAGCCCCAGCATTTT.